This note documents a single T cell receptor beta chain sequence. This sequence may be a read error, since a much larger clone differs from it by one base. Amplification of TCR beta CDR3 regions was performed using RNA transcripts as template. HTBI primers were the set used in a first-round RT-PCR of the TCR CDR3. TCRdb independently ran MiXCR on the multiplex PCR reads; one entry per CDR3 protein. The sample comprises 500,000 to 650,000 distinct CDR3 sequences, about 14% of which are singletons, and over 11% rests with the top ten. The data are from a study of T cells in Graves' hyperthyroidism and ophthalmopathy. At the level of the study: Peripheral blood sampling occurred at initial diagnosis, before any treatment.

Patients with uncontrolled infections, other autoimmune diseases, pregnancy or lactation were excluded. The PBMCs had their origin in approximately 10 ml of fresh peripheral blood. The CDR3 is 15 amino acids. From germline, CDR1 is SNHLY and CDR2 FYNNEI. J is TRBJ1-4 and V is TRBV2, with D uncertain. This sequence originates from a woman in her forties with Graves' hyperthyroidism. Sequencing input: blood. This CDR3 is CASSKGSSTNERLFF. CDR3 sequence (DNA): TGTGCCAGCAGTAAGGGATCTTCAACTAATGAAAGACTGTTTTTT.